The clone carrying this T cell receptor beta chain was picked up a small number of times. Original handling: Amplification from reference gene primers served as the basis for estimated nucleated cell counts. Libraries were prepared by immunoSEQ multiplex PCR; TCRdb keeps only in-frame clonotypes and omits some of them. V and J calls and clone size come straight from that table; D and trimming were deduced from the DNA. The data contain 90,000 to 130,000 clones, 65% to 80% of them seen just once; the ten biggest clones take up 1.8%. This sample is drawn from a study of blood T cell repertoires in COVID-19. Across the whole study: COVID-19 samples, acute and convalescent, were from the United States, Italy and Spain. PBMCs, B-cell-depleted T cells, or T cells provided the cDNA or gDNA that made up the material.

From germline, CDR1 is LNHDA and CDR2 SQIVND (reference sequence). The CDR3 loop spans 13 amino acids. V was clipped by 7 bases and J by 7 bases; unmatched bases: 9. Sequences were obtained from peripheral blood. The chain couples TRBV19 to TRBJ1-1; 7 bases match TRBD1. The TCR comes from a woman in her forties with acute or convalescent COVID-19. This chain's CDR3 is CASKAGGTVEAFF. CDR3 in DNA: TGTGCCAGTAAGGCGGGAGGGACAGTTGAAGCTTTCTTT.